The rows below give T cell receptor beta chains drawn from one sample of a study of blood T cell repertoires in COVID-19. Repertoires were generated with immunoSEQ multiplex PCR, while TCRdb's copy carries only in-frame clones and drops some. The sample gives fewer than 250,000 clones, more than 80% of which show up once; roughly 2.6% is in the top ten. Sequenced: peripheral blood. Receptors originate from a man in his thirties or forties with COVID-19, enrolled during active disease. Both conserved end residues are part of each CDR3. Fields, in order: D gene, V gene, J gene, clone size, CDR3 protein, CDR3 DNA. A D gene is named only where the DNA matches it firmly. Clone size is shown for a subset of rows, as once, few, many or a class of expanded clone.

NA,TRBV29-1,TRBJ2-1,NA,CSVVGHSYNEQFF,TGCAGCGTCGTGGGACACAGTTACAATGAGCAGTTCTTC
TRBD2,TRBV27,TRBJ2-7,NA,CASSFGGSYEQYF,TGTGCCAGCAGTTTCGGCGGGAGCTACGAGCAGTACTTC
TRBD1,TRBV2,TRBJ1-5,NA,CASSRDRVNQPQHF,TGTGCCAGCAGCCGGGACAGGGTCAATCAGCCCCAGCATTTT
NA,TRBV19,TRBJ1-2,few,CASRLDHSQGNWNGYTF,TGTGCCAGTAGACTCGACCACTCACAGGGAAATTGGAATGGCTACACCTTC
NA,TRBV28,TRBJ1-5,NA,CASSSPDRRNQPQHF,TGTGCCAGCAGTTCCCCCGACAGGAGGAATCAGCCCCAGCATTTT
NA,TRBV3-1/TRBV3-2,TRBJ2-7,NA,CASSQLRYEQYF,TGTGCCAGCAGCCAGCTCAGATACGAGCAGTACTTC
NA,TRBV5-1,TRBJ1-1,NA,CASSLYSARGLGTEAFF,TGCGCCAGCAGCTTATATTCCGCGAGAGGTCTGGGCACTGAAGCTTTCTTT
NA,TRBV5-6,TRBJ2-6,NA,CASSRAGVGNSGANVLTF,TGTGCCAGCAGCAGGGCAGGCGTCGGGAACTCTGGGGCCAACGTCCTGACTTTC
NA,TRBV5-4,TRBJ2-5,NA,CASSILGRETQYF,TGTGCCAGCAGCATTTTGGGGAGGGAGACCCAGTACTTC
NA,TRBV3-1/TRBV3-2,TRBJ2-7,few,CASSQDDIHYEQYF,TGTGCCAGCAGCCAAGACGACATTCACTACGAGCAGTACTTC
NA,TRBV5-4,TRBJ1-1,NA,CASSYIERGTEAFF,TGTGCCAGCAGCTATATAGAGCGTGGCACTGAAGCTTTCTTT
TRBD1,TRBV7-9,TRBJ2-7,NA,CASSLEGQRTPYEQYF,TGTGCCAGCAGCTTAGAGGGACAGAGAACGCCCTACGAGCAGTACTTC